These 19 T cell receptor beta chains were sequenced from one sample in a study of T-cell memory formation after mild COVID-19. MiXCR, run by TCRdb on the 5' RACE reads, gives a single entry per CDR3 protein. The table records a few hundred thousand distinct CDR3 sequences, approximately 24% of them present only once. The sample was PBMCs or a T cell subset sorted from them (not recorded which). The receptor set was obtained from an adult woman who had mild COVID-19 (a few samples of this study predate the infection). Cell type and time point are not known.

This chain uses TRBV9 with TRBJ2-7, with D uncertain. The CDR3 totals 14 residues. Germline V gene data show CDR1 as SGDLS and CDR2 as YYNGEE. V dropped 4 bases and J dropped 0 bases, with 11 bases sitting between them. CDR3: CASSPPGSSYEQYF. In DNA, the CDR3 is TGTGCCAGCAGCCCCCCCGGAAGCTCCTACGAGCAGTACTTC.

This sequence joins TRBV14 and TRBJ2-7, with TRBD1 identical over 7 bases. With V trimmed by 0 bases and J by 5 bases, 7 bases remained unmatched. Germline CDR1 is SGHDN and CDR2 is FVKESK. The CDR3 runs to 15 residues. Here the CDR3 reads CASSQENRGPHEQYF. The CDR3 region has the DNA TGTGCCAGCAGCCAAGAGAACAGGGGTCCCCACGAGCAGTACTTC.

The genes are TRBV20-1 and TRBJ2-1, with 10 bases fitting TRBD2. CDR1 and CDR2 (germline): DFQATT, SNEGSKA (reference sequence). V was pared by 0 bases and J by 4 bases, with 3 bases of the junction left unmatched. This CDR3 has 15 residues. CDR3 amino acids: CSARDGTSVYNEQFF. As DNA, the CDR3 is TGCAGTGCTAGAGATGGGACTAGCGTATACAATGAGCAGTTCTTC.

At least ten counts were recorded for this clonotype. The chain combines TRBV9 with TRBJ2-2; unclear D gene. Germline CDR1 SGDLS, CDR2 YYNGEE. Trimming removed 4 bases at V and 4 bases at J, with 8 bases between. The CDR3 spans 13 residues. CDR3 sequence: CASSTRPTGELFF. The CDR3 DNA sequence: TGTGCCAGCAGCACCCGTCCCACCGGGGAGCTGTTTTTT.

This chain links TRBV10-3 with TRBJ2-7, with 8 bases that match TRBD1. V trimming: 7 bases; J trimming: 2 bases; junction bases outside the gene matches: 7. The CDR3 totals 14 residues. The V gene's germline CDR1 is ENHRY and CDR2 SYGVKD. CDR3 DNA sequence: TGTGCCATCAATCCGGGACAGGCCGCCTACGAGCAGTACTTC. Protein: CAINPGQAAYEQYF.

The J gene is TRBJ1-1, the V gene TRBV7-3; 7 nucleotides line up with TRBD1. This CDR3 spans 14 amino acids. The germline gives CDR1 SGHTA, CDR2 FQGTGA. Trimming at V came to 5 bases and at J to 4 bases, leaving 7 bases not matched to a gene. The DNA for the CDR3 is TGTGCCAGCAGCCCTACAGGGGCTTCCACTGAAGCTTTCTTT. Its protein is CASSPTGASTEAFF.

The chain is built from TRBV13 and TRBJ2-3; 14 bases are a match to TRBD2. The CDR3 loop spans 13 amino acids. Germline lookup yields CDR1 PRHDT and CDR2 FYEKMQ (reference sequence). The junction had 6 bases not matched to a gene; V was cut back by 4 bases and J by 15 bases. CDR3 DNA: TGTGCCAGCAGCTCGGGACTAGCGGGAGCGGGTTATTTT. This gives the protein CASSSGLAGAGYF.

This clonotype has a count of ten or more. The V gene is TRBV27, the J gene TRBJ2-1; the D is unclear. The CDR3 totals 15 residues. Trimming took 4 bases from V and 6 from J, leaving 16 bases between them. Per the germline V gene, CDR1 is MNHEY and CDR2 is SMNVEV (reference sequence). The CDR3 nucleotides read TGTGCCAGCAGTTACTTGCCTATAGGCACCAATGAGCAGTTCTTC. It yields the protein CASSYLPIGTNEQFF.

The chain joins TRBV10-3 to TRBJ2-7; 8 bases match TRBD1. Germline CDR1 reads ENHRY; CDR2 reads SYGVKD. V gave up 7 bases and J gave up 3 bases; unmatched junction bases: 8. The CDR3 consists of 14 residues. The CDR3 protein is CAIKRTGQYYEQYF. CDR3 nucleotides: TGTGCCATCAAACGGACAGGGCAGTACTACGAGCAGTACTTC.

This chain uses TRBV2 with TRBJ2-7; 9 bases line up with TRBD1. Germline CDR1 SNHLY, CDR2 FYNNEI. The CDR3 has 12 amino acids. Trimming removed 11 bases from V and 0 bases from J; junction bases left unmatched: 2. The CDR3 DNA reads as TGTGCCGACAGGGGGAACTCCTACGAGCAGTACTTC. Its translation: CADRGNSYEQYF.

This clonotype was counted between two and nine times. One end of the junction does not line up with germline, which may come from a read error. The chain recombines TRBV29-1 with TRBJ2-3; 14 bases line up with TRBD2. The CDR3 sequence is 14 residues long. The germline gives CDR1 SQVTM, CDR2 ANQGSEA. CDR3 in DNA: TGCAGCGCTGGGACTAGCGGGAGCAGAGATACGCAGTATTTT. It specifies CSAGTSGSRDTQYF.

This clonotype came up many times. The V call is TRBV7-9, the J call TRBJ2-7, with a possible D match to TRBD1 (5 bases). V dropped 6 bases and J dropped 2 bases, with 8 bases sitting between them. The CDR3 extends over 12 amino acids. Germline V gene sequence: CDR1 SEHNR, CDR2 FQNEAQ (reference sequence). CDR3 region: CASRTETYEQYF. The DNA of the CDR3 is TGTGCCAGCAGGACAGAGACCTACGAGCAGTACTTC.

This clonotype was seen a few times. The V and J genes are TRBV6-2 or TRBV6-3 and TRBJ2-3; D call uncertain. Trimming removed 5 bases from V and 3 bases from J, with 9 bases in between. Germline V lookup: CDR1 MNHEY, CDR2 SVGEGT. The CDR3 spans 13 residues. The CDR3 DNA reads TGTGCCAGCAGTACCCCGGCGACAGATACGCAGTATTTT. Translation: CASSTPATDTQYF.

The chain links TRBV7-9 to TRBJ1-1; 8 positions match TRBD1. The CDR3 totals 16 residues. Germline lookup yields CDR1 SEHNR and CDR2 FQNEAQ (reference sequence). V shed 5 bases and J 3 bases; nucleotides not matched to a gene: 11. The DNA for the CDR3 is TGTGCCAGCAGCCAGGACAGGGACAAACAGGACACTGAAGCTTTCTTT. Encoded protein: CASSQDRDKQDTEAFF.

The J gene is TRBJ2-5, the V gene TRBV5-6; D is possibly TRBD2 (6 bases). V dropped 3 bases and J dropped 3 bases, with 15 bases sitting between them. Germline V gene sequence: CDR1 SGHDT, CDR2 YYEEEE. This CDR3 region has 15 residues. The CDR3 coding sequence is TGTGCCAGCAGCTCCCGTGGGCGGGGTAAAGAGACCCAGTACTTC. Its translation: CASSSRGRGKETQYF.

This clonotype was recorded a few times. The V call is TRBV5-1, the J call TRBJ2-7; 9 bases fit TRBD1. V gave up 5 bases and J gave up 1 base; unmatched junction bases: 1. Looked up from germline, CDR1 is SGHRS and CDR2 is YFSETQ. CDR3 length: 13 amino acids. The chain's CDR3 is CASRGQGSYEQYF. DNA for the CDR3: TGCGCCAGCAGAGGACAGGGGTCCTACGAGCAGTACTTC.

The chain couples TRBV7-9 to TRBJ1-1, with 8 positions matching TRBD1. This CDR3 contains 13 residues. V lost 4 bases and J lost 10; bases outside the gene matches: 8. CDR1 is SEHNR and CDR2 is FQNEAQ in the germline V gene (reference sequence). CDR3 in amino acids: CASSSSGTGLAFF. CDR3 coding DNA: TGTGCCAGCAGCTCATCCGGGACAGGCTTAGCTTTCTTT. The whole variable domain, remainder taken from reference TRBV7-9 and TRBJ1-1, is DTGVSQNPRHKITKRGQNVTFRCDPISEHNRLYWYRQTLGQGPEFLTYFQNEAQLEKSRLLSDRFSAERPKGSFSTLEIQRTEQGDSAMYLCASSSSGTGLAFFGQGTRLTVV.

The chain joins TRBV18 to TRBJ1-5; a possible D gene is TRBD1 (6 bases). Per germline, CDR1 KGHSH and CDR2 LQKENI. Trimming stripped 6 bases from V and 6 bases from J, with 21 bases between. The CDR3 contains 16 residues. The CDR3 loop reads CASSPPGGASGQPQHF. CDR3 DNA: TGTGCCAGCTCTCCCCCCGGGGGGGCGAGCGGTCAGCCCCAGCATTTT.

The rearrangement uses TRBV6-1 and TRBJ1-5, with D possibly matching TRBD1 (6 bases). Germline CDR1 MNHNS, CDR2 SASEGT. V lost 5 bases and J 7 bases, leaving 18 bases between the germline ends. This CDR3 comprises 15 residues. The CDR3 sequence: CASSHLGEGGQPQHF. CDR3 nucleotides: TGTGCCAGCAGTCACCTAGGGGAAGGGGGACAGCCCCAGCATTTT.